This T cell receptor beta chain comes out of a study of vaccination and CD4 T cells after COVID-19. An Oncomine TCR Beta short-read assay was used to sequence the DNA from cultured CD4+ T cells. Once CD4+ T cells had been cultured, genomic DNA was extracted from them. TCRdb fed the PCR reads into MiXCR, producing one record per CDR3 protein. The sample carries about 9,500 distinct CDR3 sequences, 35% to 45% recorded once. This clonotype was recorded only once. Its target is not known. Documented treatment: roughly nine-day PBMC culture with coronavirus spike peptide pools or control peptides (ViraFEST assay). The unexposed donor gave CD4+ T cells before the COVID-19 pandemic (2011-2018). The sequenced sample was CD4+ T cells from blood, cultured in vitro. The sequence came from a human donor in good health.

This CDR3 reads CASSLDLEKWINTGELFF. CDR3 in DNA: TGTGCCAGCAGCTTAGACCTAGAGAAGTGGATAAACACCGGGGAGCTGTTTTTT. The chain has TRBV7-2 and TRBJ2-2; D unclear. Per the germline V gene, CDR1 is SGHTA and CDR2 is FQGNSA. Between the trimmed V and J ends, which lost 1 base and 2 bases, there was a span of 17 bases. The CDR3 runs to 18 residues.